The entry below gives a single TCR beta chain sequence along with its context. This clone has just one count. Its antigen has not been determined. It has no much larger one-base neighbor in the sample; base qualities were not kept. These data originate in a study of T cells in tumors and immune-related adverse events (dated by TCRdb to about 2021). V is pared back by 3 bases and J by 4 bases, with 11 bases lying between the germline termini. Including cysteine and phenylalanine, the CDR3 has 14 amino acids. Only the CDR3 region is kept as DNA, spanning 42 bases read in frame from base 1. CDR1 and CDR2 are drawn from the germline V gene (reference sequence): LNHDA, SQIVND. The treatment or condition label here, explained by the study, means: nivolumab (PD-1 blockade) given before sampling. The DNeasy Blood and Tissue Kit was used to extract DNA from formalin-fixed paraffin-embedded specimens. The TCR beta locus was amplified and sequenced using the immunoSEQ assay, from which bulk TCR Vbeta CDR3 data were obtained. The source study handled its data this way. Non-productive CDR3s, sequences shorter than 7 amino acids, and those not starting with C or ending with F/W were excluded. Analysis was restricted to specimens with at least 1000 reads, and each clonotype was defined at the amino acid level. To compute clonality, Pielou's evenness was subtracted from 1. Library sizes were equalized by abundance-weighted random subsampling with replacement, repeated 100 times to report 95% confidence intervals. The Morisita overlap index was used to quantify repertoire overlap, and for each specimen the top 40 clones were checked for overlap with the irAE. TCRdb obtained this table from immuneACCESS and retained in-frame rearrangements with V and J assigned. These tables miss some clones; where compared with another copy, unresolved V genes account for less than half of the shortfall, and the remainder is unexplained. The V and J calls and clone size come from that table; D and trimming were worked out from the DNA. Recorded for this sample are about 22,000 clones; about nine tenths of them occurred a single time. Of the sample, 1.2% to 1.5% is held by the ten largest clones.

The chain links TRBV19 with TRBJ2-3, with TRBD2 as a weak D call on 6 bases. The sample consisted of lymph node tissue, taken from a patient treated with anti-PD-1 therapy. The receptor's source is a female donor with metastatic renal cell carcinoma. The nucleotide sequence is TGTGCCAGTAGTATTCGGGAGTTGGCAGATACGCAGTATTTT. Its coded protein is CASSIRELADTQYF. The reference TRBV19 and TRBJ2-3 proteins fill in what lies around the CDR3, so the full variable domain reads DGGITQSPKYLFRKEGQNVTLSCEQNLNHDAMYWYRQDPGQGLRLIYYSQIVNDFQKGDIAEGYSVSREKKESFPLTVTSAQKNPTAFYLCASSIRELADTQYFGPGTRLTVL.